This T cell receptor beta chain emerged from a study (dated by TCRdb to the mid-2010s). Study-wide context: Whether tumor-infiltrating Tregs in breast cancer are recruited from blood Tregs or converted in situ from other CD4+ T cell subsets was tested.

Cut back by 0 bases and 1 base, the V and J ends lie 10 bases apart. In the germline V gene (reference sequence), CDR1 corresponds to MNHNY and CDR2 to SVGAGI. Counted from cysteine to phenylalanine, this CDR3 has 15 amino acids. Only the CDR3 region is kept as DNA, spanning 45 bases read in frame from base 1. Full-length TCR variable regions were amplified by 5' RACE PCR with constant-region reverse primers, followed by semi-nested PCR with Nested Universal Primer A. Using the ReliaPrep RNA Cell Miniprep System, total RNA was extracted, and the SMARTer RACE 5'/3' Kit was then used to reverse transcribe the RNA into 5'RACE-ready cDNA. Multiplex adaptors were used to barcode full-length TCR alpha and beta libraries, and the barcoded libraries were sequenced on an Illumina MiSeq. On the study's bioinformatics: Sequencing data were pooled across the five patients for each of nine subset-tissue groups and compared by unsupervised clustering of TCR gene usage. The Morisita-Horn index was used to calculate repertoire similarity, with shared sequences weighted according to their contribution to each repertoire. The public reads were quality trimmed at Q25 with fastp and then assembled into clones with MiXCR by TCRdb, keeping productive beta chains. Rows merge per CDR3 protein into single entries with the most common DNA and genes. TCRdb assigned the V and J calls; the authors' analysis was not used. The sample includes about 64,000 distinct CDR3 sequences, with roughly 23% observed a single time. More than 2.5% of the sample goes to the ten largest clones.

The memory CD4+ T cell population was isolated based on a CD4+CD45RO+CD25- phenotype. Tregs, naive and memory CD4+ T cells from tumor, blood and ipsilateral draining lymph nodes of 5 or 6 breast cancer patients underwent full-length TCR alpha and beta sequencing. Tumor tissue, along with lymph nodes from ipsilateral axillary dissection, was perfused with PBS, minced, and then digested using collagenase I and hyaluronidase. Mononuclear cells from lymph nodes or over 45 ml of peripheral blood were isolated by Ficoll density gradient centrifugation. A purity exceeding 90% was confirmed by FACS for the sorted cell populations. Study-wide findings and limitations: The larger-cohort validation was restricted to a single TCR beta V-J rearrangement rather than whole repertoires. The TCR gene usage of tumor memory CD4+ T cells clustered together with blood and lymph node memory CD4+ cells and with lymph node naive CD4+ cells. Tumor-infiltrating Treg TCR alpha and beta sequences overlapped most with tumor naive CD4+ T cells, then with blood naive CD4+ T cells.

This clonotype was seen more than once but under ten times. The antigen it recognizes is unknown. Base qualities are missing; no much larger clone stands one base away. The chain joins TRBV6-6 to TRBJ2-7, with TRBD2 as a weak D call on 5 bases. The specimen sequenced was memory CD4+ T cells sorted from a lymph node. The cell subset or site label, as the study defines it: memory CD4+ T cells, CD4+CD45RO+CD25-. The receptor was derived from a female donor with breast cancer. The nucleotides are TGTGCCAGCAGTTACTCGAGCGGCAGATCCTACGAGCAGTACTTC. This sequence encodes CASSYSSGRSYEQYF.